A selection of T cell receptor beta chains follows, all from one sample in a study of OX40 agonist ivuxolimab in advanced cancers. The method was immunoSEQ multiplex PCR; TCRdb's version includes in-frame clones alone and lacks a portion of them. Among roughly 80,000 clones listed, under 90% were seen once. The sequencing here drew on CD4+ or CD8+ T cells sorted from blood, taken in a trial of the OX40 agonist ivuxolimab. The receptors were gathered from an adult with an advanced solid tumor such as melanoma, head and neck, liver or kidney cancer. Each CDR3 is given with its conserved first and last residue. A D gene is named only where the DNA matches it firmly. The size field is filled for only some rows; it gives once, few, many or a size class.

J gene: TRBJ2-4
V gene: TRBV4-1
D gene: TRBD2
clone size: -
CDR3 DNA: TGCGCCAGCAGCCAAGGGTTACGGGGGGGCCTAGCCAAAAACATTCAGTACTTC
CDR3 protein: CASSQGLRGGLAKNIQYF

J gene: TRBJ2-2
V gene: TRBV27
D gene: TRBD1
clone size: -
CDR3 DNA: TGTGCCAGCAGTTTCCCCCCCGGGCCGGGGACAGGGGGCAACACCGGGGAGCTGTTTTTT
CDR3 protein: CASSFPPGPGTGGNTGELFF

J gene: TRBJ1-5
V gene: TRBV5-5
D gene: TRBD1
clone size: few
CDR3 DNA: TGTGCCAGCAGCTTCGTCGGGACAGGGAATTATCAGCCCCAGCATTTT
CDR3 protein: CASSFVGTGNYQPQHF

J gene: TRBJ2-5
V gene: TRBV19
D gene: TRBD2
clone size: -
CDR3 DNA: TGTGCCAGTAGCCTCCGGGGGGGCCTCGAGACCCAGTACTTC
CDR3 protein: CASSLRGGLETQYF

J gene: TRBJ2-1
V gene: TRBV6-1
D gene: TRBD2
clone size: -
CDR3 DNA: TGTGCCAGCAGGACTAGCGGGGGGTTCAATGAGCAGTTCTTC
CDR3 protein: CASRTSGGFNEQFF

J gene: TRBJ2-7
V gene: TRBV6-1
D gene: -
clone size: few
CDR3 DNA: TGTGCCAGCAGTCACGGGGGACAAATCACCTACGAGCAGTACTTC
CDR3 protein: CASSHGGQITYEQYF

J gene: TRBJ1-1
V gene: TRBV9
D gene: -
clone size: -
CDR3 DNA: TGTGCCAGCAGCGTAGGTGGGGGACGCACTGAAGCTTTCTTT
CDR3 protein: CASSVGGGRTEAFF

J gene: TRBJ1-6
V gene: TRBV5-6
D gene: -
clone size: -
CDR3 DNA: TGTGCCAGCAGCACGATGGACTCACCCCTCCACTTT
CDR3 protein: CASSTMDSPLHF

J gene: TRBJ1-2
V gene: TRBV2
D gene: -
clone size: -
CDR3 DNA: TGTGCCAGCAGAGGGCGCGGGGGCTACACCTTC
CDR3 protein: CASRGRGGYTF

J gene: TRBJ2-7
V gene: TRBV6-5
D gene: TRBD2
clone size: -
CDR3 DNA: TGTGCCAGCAGTCGAGCGGGAGACTACGAGCAGTACTTC
CDR3 protein: CASSRAGDYEQYF

J gene: TRBJ2-7
V gene: TRBV15
D gene: -
clone size: -
CDR3 DNA: TGTGCCACCAGCAGAGATAAAAACGAGCAGTACTTC
CDR3 protein: CATSRDKNEQYF

J gene: TRBJ2-7
V gene: TRBV25-1
D gene: -
clone size: -
CDR3 DNA: TGTGCCAGCAGCACTGCGGGTGGGGTGTACGAGCAGTACTTC
CDR3 protein: CASSTAGGVYEQYF

J gene: TRBJ1-4
V gene: TRBV15
D gene: -
clone size: -
CDR3 DNA: TGTGCCACCAGCAGAGATAGGCCTTATGAAAAACTGTTTTTT
CDR3 protein: CATSRDRPYEKLFF

J gene: TRBJ2-7
V gene: TRBV6-5
D gene: TRBD2
clone size: -
CDR3 DNA: TGTGCCAGCAGCTCCGGCGGGGGGAGGTACGAGCAGTACTTC
CDR3 protein: CASSSGGGRYEQYF

J gene: TRBJ1-5
V gene: TRBV27
D gene: -
clone size: -
CDR3 DNA: TGTGCCAGCAGTAAAGAGGCGTTTAGCAATCAGCCCCAGCATTTT
CDR3 protein: CASSKEAFSNQPQHF

J gene: TRBJ2-7
V gene: TRBV30
D gene: TRBD1
clone size: -
CDR3 DNA: TGTGCCTGGTTCGGACAGGGCATCTACGAGCAGTACTTC
CDR3 protein: CAWFGQGIYEQYF

J gene: TRBJ1-1
V gene: TRBV5-1
D gene: -
clone size: -
CDR3 DNA: TGCGCCAGCAGCTTGGGACAGACTGAAGCTTTCTTT
CDR3 protein: CASSLGQTEAFF

J gene: TRBJ1-1
V gene: TRBV27
D gene: -
clone size: -
CDR3 DNA: TGTGCCAGCAGTTTATCAGGACTCACTGAAGCTTTCTTT
CDR3 protein: CASSLSGLTEAFF

J gene: TRBJ1-5
V gene: TRBV14
D gene: -
clone size: -
CDR3 DNA: TGTGCCAGCAGCCAAGGGACAGTCGAAGGGCAGCCCCAGCATTTT
CDR3 protein: CASSQGTVEGQPQHF

J gene: TRBJ1-2
V gene: TRBV28
D gene: -
clone size: -
CDR3 DNA: TGTGCCAGCAGTACGCGGCGTAGGACTAATTCTAACTATGGCTACACCTTC
CDR3 protein: CASSTRRRTNSNYGYTF

J gene: TRBJ1-1
V gene: TRBV28
D gene: -
clone size: -
CDR3 DNA: TGTGCCAGCAGACTGGCCGGGACATACACTGAAGCTTTCTTT
CDR3 protein: CASRLAGTYTEAFF

J gene: TRBJ1-4
V gene: TRBV15
D gene: -
clone size: -
CDR3 DNA: TGTGCCACCGGGTGGGGGATTGAAAAACTGTTTTTT
CDR3 protein: CATGWGIEKLFF

J gene: TRBJ1-1
V gene: TRBV2
D gene: -
clone size: -
CDR3 DNA: TGTGCCAGCAGTGAAGTTAAAGCTTTCTTT
CDR3 protein: CASSEVKAFF

J gene: TRBJ2-2
V gene: TRBV7-2
D gene: -
clone size: -
CDR3 DNA: TGTGCCAGCAGCCCTAAGGACGCCGGGGAGCTGTTTTTT
CDR3 protein: CASSPKDAGELFF

J gene: TRBJ1-3
V gene: TRBV5-1
D gene: -
clone size: -
CDR3 DNA: TGCGCCAGCAGCTTGATTGGGACCGTAGGAAACACCATATATTTT
CDR3 protein: CASSLIGTVGNTIYF

J gene: TRBJ2-7
V gene: TRBV5-1
D gene: TRBD2
clone size: -
CDR3 DNA: TGCGCCAGCAGCACAGCGGGGGGATCCGAGCAGTACTTC
CDR3 protein: CASSTAGGSEQYF

J gene: TRBJ1-2
V gene: TRBV10-1
D gene: -
clone size: -
CDR3 DNA: TGCGCCAGCAGTGAGGGCAGATTTAACTATGGCTACACCTTC
CDR3 protein: CASSEGRFNYGYTF

J gene: TRBJ1-5
V gene: TRBV19
D gene: -
clone size: -
CDR3 DNA: TGTGCCAGTAGTGGCCCGACACTGTATAGCAATCAGCCCCAGCATTTT
CDR3 protein: CASSGPTLYSNQPQHF